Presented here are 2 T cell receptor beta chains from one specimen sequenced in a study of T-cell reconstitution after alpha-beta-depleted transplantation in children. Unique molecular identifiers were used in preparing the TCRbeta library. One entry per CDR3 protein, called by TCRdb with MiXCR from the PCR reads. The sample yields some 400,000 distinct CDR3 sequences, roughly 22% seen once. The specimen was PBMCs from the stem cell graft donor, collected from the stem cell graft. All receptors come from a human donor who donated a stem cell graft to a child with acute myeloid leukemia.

The CDR3 reads CSAETGEGFNYGYTF. Written as DNA, the CDR3 is TGCAGCGCCGAGACAGGGGAAGGGTTTAACTATGGCTACACCTTC. The chain recombines TRBV29-1 with TRBJ1-2; TRBD1 matches 8 bases. CDR1 and CDR2 from the germline V gene are SQVTM and ANQGSEA. The CDR3 runs to 15 residues. With 7 bases clipped from V and 1 base from J, the junction kept 11 bases outside the gene matches.

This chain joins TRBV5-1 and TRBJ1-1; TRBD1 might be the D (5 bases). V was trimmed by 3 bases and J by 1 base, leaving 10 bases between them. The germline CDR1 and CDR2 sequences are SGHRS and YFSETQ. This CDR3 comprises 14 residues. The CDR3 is CASSYRTSNTEAFF. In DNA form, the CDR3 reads TGCGCCAGCAGCTACAGGACATCGAACACTGAAGCTTTCTTT.